Reported below is one TCR beta chain. This sample was taken from a study of technical replicates of blood from a handful of donors. The CDR3 spans 13 residues. Germline CDR1 and CDR2: SNHLY and FYNNEI. V lost 10 bases to trimming and J lost 10 bases; unmatched junction nucleotides: 12. Here immunoSEQ multiplex PCR was the method, and the copy in TCRdb shows in-frame clones only, minus some. Of tens of thousands of clones listed, roughly 98% are singletons. This rearrangement joins TRBV2 to TRBJ2-7; 11 nucleotides align to TRBD2. This TCR was recovered from a human donor in good health. Sample: T cells isolated from PBMCs. The CDR3 coding sequence is TGTGCCACCAAAATTGGGACTAGCGGCGACCAGTACTTC. It specifies CATKIGTSGDQYF. The complete variable domain, with remaining parts taken from reference TRBV2 and TRBJ2-7, reads EPEVTQTPSHQVTQMGQEVILRCVPISNHLYFYWYRQILGQKVEFLVSFYNNEISEKSEIFDDQFSVERPDGSNFTLKIRSTKLEDSAMYFCATKIGTSGDQYFGPGTRLTVT.